These 27 T cell receptor beta chains were sequenced from one sample in a study of tumor-infiltrating lymphocytes in primary liver carcinoma. The investigators made TCR beta cDNA from approximately 500 ng total RNA, using a constant-region primer. Nested multiplex PCR, run for three rounds with slightly modified ARM-PCR, yielded TCR beta libraries. Each of the first two PCR rounds ran approximately 9 cycles with TRBV1-TRBV30 forward and C-beta reverse primers. TCRdb re-called the multiplex PCR reads through MiXCR, storing one row per CDR3 protein. The sample comprises tens of thousands of distinct CDR3 sequences, about two thirds of which are singletons, and roughly 60% rests with the top ten. Between roughly 17 and 31 mg of unsorted bulk tissue served as the source from which RNA and DNA were co-extracted. The sequenced sample was liver tumor tissue from sampling region 2. Subset reported: tumor region T2, inferior pole. Receptor source: a man aged 35 to 55 with primary liver carcinoma and hepatitis B virus infection.

As concerns this clonotype: Relative to the germline gene, one junction end is altered; a read error may explain this. This chain connects TRBV4-1 to TRBJ1-5; D ambiguous. The CDR3 runs to 17 residues. CDR1 is MGHRA, CDR2 YSYEKL, per germline. CDR3 coding DNA: TGTGCCAACAGCCAACAAATGGCACTTTATAGCAATCAGCCCCAACATTTT. Translation: CANSQQMALYSNQPQHF.

This clonotype was seen once. One end of the junction fails to match germline, which may point to a read error. The rearrangement uses TRBV10-2 and TRBJ2-5; D is ambiguous. This CDR3 has 14 amino acids. Germline lookup yields CDR1 WSHSY and CDR2 SAAADI. CDR3 coding DNA: TGCGCCAACAGTGGTAGTTCCAGACAAGAGACCCAGTACTTC. Encoded protein: CANSGSSRQETQYF.

This chain joins TRBV12-5 and TRBJ2-2; D possibly corresponds to TRBD1 (6 bases). This CDR3 is built from 17 residues. Trimming cost V 11 bases and J 5 bases, with 27 bases left between them. Germline V gene data show CDR1 as LGHNT and CDR2 as FRNRAP. The CDR3 protein is CAYGLVLGQGKTGELFF. The CDR3 nucleotides are TGTGCTTATGGTTTGGTACTCGGGCAGGGGAAAACCGGGGAGCTGTTTTTT.

This clonotype was counted many times. V is TRBV4-1 and J is TRBJ2-3; D is uncertain. V was shortened by 8 bases and J by 5 bases, with 14 bases between the two germline ends. CDR1 is MGHRA, CDR2 YSYEKL, per germline. The CDR3 is made up of 13 amino acids. Here the CDR3 DNA reads TGCGCCAGCGGACCAGTTCGTGGAGATACGCAGTATTTT. Its protein product is CASGPVRGDTQYF.

This sequence joins TRBV5-1 and TRBJ2-1, with 12 bases matching TRBD2. After removal of 3 bases from V and 7 bases from J, the junction contained 14 bases not matched to a gene. Germline CDR1 reads SGHRS; CDR2 reads YFSETQ. This CDR3 is 18 amino acids long. This CDR3 reads CASSSTRLAGAVKNEQFF. CDR3 sequence (DNA): TGCGCCAGCAGCTCTACCAGACTAGCGGGAGCGGTGAAGAATGAGCAGTTCTTC.

In its sample, this clonotype was seen a few times. The chain couples TRBV11-2 to TRBJ2-5; D gene ambiguous. The CDR3 spans 12 residues. CDR1 and CDR2 (germline): SGHAT, FQNNGV. V was clipped by 8 bases and J by 3 bases, with 10 bases between them. In DNA, the CDR3 is TGTGCCAGCTTAGTTCTGGAAGAGACCCAGTACTTC. Protein product: CASLVLEETQYF.

About this clonotype: Likely a read error: the CDR3 ends without its conserved phenylalanine or tryptophan. This rearrangement joins TRBV29-1 to TRBJ2-2; 8 bases match TRBD2. Germline CDR1 SQVTM, CDR2 ANQGSEA. The length of the CDR3 is 14 residues. With V trimmed by 5 bases and J by 3 bases, 5 bases remained unmatched. CDR3 nucleotide sequence: TGCAGCGTTACACTAGCGGCTGACACCGGGGAGCTGTTTCTT. This sequence encodes CSVTLAADTGELFL.

Notes on this clonotype: The conserved phenylalanine or tryptophan is not found at the CDR3 terminus, so this likely reflects a read error. The V call is TRBV11-2, the J call TRBJ2-7, with D maybe TRBD1 (5 bases). The CDR3 contains 15 residues. CDR1 and CDR2 (germline): SGHAT, FQNNGV. The CDR3 loop reads CTNSFMTDPDYEQYL. The CDR3 DNA follows: TGTACCAACAGCTTCATGACAGATCCGGACTACGAGCAGTACTTG.

At least ten counts were recorded for this clonotype. The CDR3 spells CASSLGPSAYEQYF. CDR3 DNA sequence: TGTGCCAGCAGCTTAGGGCCTAGCGCCTACGAGCAGTACTTC. V is TRBV7-2 and J is TRBJ2-7; TRBD2 might be the D (6 bases). Trimming cost V 1 base and J 2 bases, with 9 bases left between them. The germline CDR1 and CDR2 sequences are SGHTA and FQGNSA. This CDR3 region has 14 residues.

The sample holds one count of this clonotype. A much larger clone is a single base away; this may be a read error. The chain combines TRBV21-1 with TRBJ2-2; TRBD2, the D gene given by the table, was not confirmed from the DNA. TRBV21-1 constitutes a pseudogene. This CDR3 is 16 amino acids long. This CDR3 is CASSKGLGAATGELFF. In nucleotides, the CDR3 is TGTGCCAGCAGCAAAGGCCTCGGAGCGGCCACCGGGGAGCTGTTTTTT.

For this clonotype: One junction end disagrees with the germline gene, perhaps due to a read error. The V call is TRBV10-3, the J call TRBJ2-2; D perhaps matches TRBD2 (7 bases). The CDR3 is 14 residues long. The germline gives CDR1 ENHRY, CDR2 SYGVKD. The CDR3 nucleotides are TGTGCCATCAGGGGGCGTGACGACACCGGGGGGCTGCTTTTT. Translation gives CAIRGRDDTGGLLF.

Concerning this clonotype: This may arise from a read error, as a much more abundant clone is one base away. This likely comes from a read error, as the CDR3 has no conserved phenylalanine or tryptophan at its end. The CDR3 loop is CASSLAQGATQFL. In DNA, the CDR3 is TGTGCCAGCAGCTTAGCACAGGGGGCTACGCAGTTCTTA. The chain employs TRBV7-9 and TRBJ2-1; 9 nucleotides match TRBD1. CDR3 length: 13 amino acids. The junction had 3 bases not matched to a gene; V was cut back by 0 bases and J by 12 bases. The V gene's germline CDR1 is SEHNR and CDR2 FQNEAQ (reference sequence).

Note on this clonotype: One end of the junction varies from germline; a read error may be responsible. The chain combines TRBV12-3 or TRBV12-4 with TRBJ2-7; perhaps TRBD1 as D (5 bases). The CDR3 covers 14 residues. The CDR3 loop reads CACSFRQGKNEQYF. CDR3 DNA: TGTGCCTGCAGTTTTCGGCAGGGTAAGAACGAGCAGTACTTC.

The rearrangement links TRBV4-3 to TRBJ1-3; no clear D. This CDR3 is 14 amino acids long. Germline CDR1 LGHNA, CDR2 YSLEER. The V gene lost 6 bases and the J gene lost 3 bases, with 12 bases spanning the gap. CDR3 region: CASSQSQLGNTIYF. The CDR3 DNA follows: TGCGCCAGCAGTCAAAGTCAGCTTGGAAACACCATATATTTT.

About this clonotype itself: The CDR3 carries no conserved terminal phenylalanine or tryptophan, so it likely arises from a read error. The limits of the CDR3 on the DNA are not certain, so only TCRdb's listed CDR3 is given. The rearrangement joins TRBV29-1 to TRBJ2-7. With termini counted, the CDR3 has 13 amino acids. From germline, CDR1 is SQVTM and CDR2 ANQGSEA. The chain's CDR3 is CSVFDLPSYERYL.

This clonotype is a singleton in its sample. This chain uses TRBV14 with TRBJ2-1; maybe TRBD2 (5 bases). V gave up 6 bases and J gave up 5 bases, with 20 bases separating them. The CDR3 runs 16 residues. The germline V gene encodes CDR1 SGHDN and CDR2 FVKESK. The CDR3 spells CASSTVPGWVNNEQFF. In DNA, the CDR3 is TGTGCCAGCAGTACCGTACCGGGATGGGTAAACAATGAGCAGTTCTTC.

The chain employs TRBV6-2 or TRBV6-3 and TRBJ2-7, with TRBD2 as a possible D gene (5 bases). CDR3 length: 14 amino acids. The V gene's germline CDR1 is MNHEY and CDR2 SVGEGT. Trimming removed 5 bases from V and 2 bases from J, with 13 bases in between. The CDR3 bases are TGTGCCAGCAGTCTCTGGGCGGGTCCCTACGAGCAGTACTTC. This encodes CASSLWAGPYEQYF.

A word on this clonotype: A much larger clone sits a single nucleotide away, making a read error possible. The V call is TRBV5-4, the J call TRBJ2-3; perhaps TRBD1 as D (6 bases). Germline CDR1 SGHNT, CDR2 YYREEE (reference sequence). This CDR3 spans 11 amino acids. The CDR3 DNA reads as TGTGCCAGCAGCCATAACGAAAGGACAGATTTT. It specifies CASSHNERTDF. The whole variable domain, remainder taken from reference TRBV5-4 and TRBJ2-3, is ETGVTQSPTHLIKTRGQQVTLRCSSQSGHNTVSWYQQALGQGPQFIFQYYREEENGRGNFPPRFSGLQFPNYSSELNVNALELDDSALYLCASSHNERTDFGPGTRLTVL.

To note about this clonotype: The CDR3 ends on some other residue instead of the conserved phenylalanine or tryptophan, so this is likely a read error. The chain combines TRBV12-3 or TRBV12-4 with TRBJ1-1; 8 bases map to TRBD1. The CDR3 is 17 residues long. Germline trimming cut 5 bases from V and 0 bases from J; bases unmatched to any gene: 11. The CDR3 coding sequence is TGTGCCAGCAGTCTCCGGGACAGGAGTGACATGAACACTGAAGCTTTCTGT. Encoded protein: CASSLRDRSDMNTEAFC.

This clonotype turned up a few times. At one end the junction does not follow the germline gene, possibly because of a read error. CDR3 protein: CASSFDRDRVGTGVLFF. The CDR3 DNA follows: TGTGCCAGCAGCTTTGATCGGGACAGGGTCGGCACCGGGGTGCTGTTTTTT. The genes are TRBV11-2 and TRBJ2-2; 9 nucleotides line up with TRBD1. The germline V gene has CDR1 SGHAT and CDR2 FQNNGV. The CDR3 is 17 amino acids.

This chain uses TRBV6-5 with TRBJ2-1; 7 nucleotides match TRBD2. The CDR3 spans 24 residues. The V segment lost 9 bases and the J segment 0 bases; nucleotides outside the gene matches: 35. CDR1 MNHEY and CDR2 SVGAGI come from the germline V gene. The CDR3 loop is CASSTHRPKRTSGSAQSSYNEQFF. CDR3 DNA: TGTGCCAGTAGCACCCACCGTCCAAAAAGGACTAGTGGGAGTGCTCAAAGCTCCTACAATGAGCAGTTCTTC.

The sample holds a few counts of this clonotype. One end of the junction does not line up with germline, which may come from a read error. The chain couples TRBV14 to TRBJ2-1; 9 positions agree with TRBD2. The germline V gene encodes CDR1 SGHDN and CDR2 FVKESK. The CDR3 length is 16 residues. The CDR3 loop is CASSALAGWVNNEQFF. Here the CDR3 DNA reads TGTGCCAGCAGTGCCCTAGCGGGATGGGTAAACAATGAGCAATTCTTC.

On this clonotype itself: One end of the junction is discordant with germline, which a read error may explain. This chain connects TRBV11-1 to TRBJ2-2; 8 bases fit TRBD2. Germline CDR1 reads SGHAT; CDR2 reads FQDESV (reference sequence). This CDR3 comprises 15 residues. The CDR3 nucleotides read TGTGCCAGCGGCTTAAGCGGGAGTGGAATCGGGGAGCTGTTTTTT. Translating it yields CASGLSGSGIGELFF.

In this sample, this clonotype is medium-sized. The chain is built from TRBV11-2 and TRBJ2-5, with TRBD1 as a possible D gene (5 bases). The ends were cut back, 1 base at V and 2 bases at J, with 8 bases in the middle. Germline V gene sequence: CDR1 SGHAT, CDR2 FQNNGV. The CDR3 runs to 14 residues. CDR3 protein: CASSLGGWQETQYF. The CDR3 DNA reads TGTGCCAGCAGCTTAGGGGGCTGGCAAGAGACCCAGTACTTC.

This clonotype has just one count. This clone may be a read error of a much larger clone one base away. The rearrangement joins TRBV6-1 to TRBJ2-3, with no clear D. The J call may be in error: the DNA end matches TRBJ1-5 better. Germline loops: CDR1 MNHNS, CDR2 SASEGT. The CDR3 totals 16 residues. CDR3 in DNA: TGTGCCAGCACCGCCCAGCGGGCGGCTAGCACAGATACGCAGCATTTT. This codes for CASTAQRAASTDTQHF.

Worth noting for this clonotype: A much larger clone is a single base away; this may be a read error. V and J are TRBV28 and TRBJ1-2, with D possibly TRBD1 on 6 matching bases. The CDR3 contains 13 residues. Per the germline V gene, CDR1 is MDHEN and CDR2 is SYDVKM. V lost 2 bases and J lost 7, with 11 bases in between. In DNA, the CDR3 is TGTGCCAGCAGTTTAAACAGGGATTCTGGCTACACCTTC. This sequence encodes CASSLNRDSGYTF.

This clonotype was counted a few times. This chain links TRBV10-2 with TRBJ2-7; D ambiguous. V was cut by 3 bases and J by 3 bases, with 3 bases left in between. Germline V gene lookup returns CDR1 WSHSY and CDR2 SAAADI. The CDR3 contains 11 residues. In DNA form, the CDR3 reads TGCGCCAGCAGTGAAAACTACGAGCAGTACTTC. It specifies CASSENYEQYF.